What follows describes a single T cell receptor beta chain. The sample belongs to a study of radiotherapy plus CTLA-4 blockade in lung cancer. Libraries were prepared by immunoSEQ multiplex PCR; TCRdb keeps only in-frame clonotypes and omits some of them. Of roughly 55,000 clones listed, about 70% are singletons. CDR3 length: 13 amino acids. Looked up from germline, CDR1 is MNHEY and CDR2 is SVGAGI. V gave up 9 bases and J gave up 3 bases, with 14 bases separating them. The sequencing here drew on peripheral blood, taken from a patient treated with radiotherapy plus ipilimumab. This sequence was found in a human donor with non-small cell lung cancer whose response to radiotherapy plus ipilimumab could not be evaluated. The chain is built from TRBV6-5 and TRBJ1-2; TRBD1 might be the D (5 bases). The CDR3 region has the DNA TGTGCCAGTCAAGGCAGGGAGGACTATGGCTACACCTTC. Translating it yields CASQGREDYGYTF.